This TCR beta chain came from a study of beta chain features in type 1 diabetes. The sample holds a few counts of this clone. Its target is unknown. Trimming took 5 bases from V and 7 from J, leaving 9 bases between them. Per germline, CDR1 SEHNR and CDR2 FQNEAQ (reference sequence). The CDR3 has 12 residues. Study observations and caveats: Cells with high TCR expression could be over-represented by cDNA sequencing. At VDJ recombination sites, type 1 diabetes patients had fewer insertions and more deleted nucleotides.

Expressed TCRB transcripts got sequenced, as all isolated RNA was reverse transcribed. Only in-frame clones appear in the TCRdb table, and some are missing; sequencing was by immunoSEQ multiplex PCR. The table shows 240,000 or so clones, with less than 35% occurring only once. What was sequenced was central memory CD4+ T cells from blood. The V call is TRBV7-9, the J call TRBJ1-5; no firm D call. This TCR came from a man aged 25-45 years in good health. The CDR3 nucleotides are TGTGCCAGCAGCCCCGGGGAGCAGCCCCAGCATTTT. Translated: CASSPGEQPQHF.